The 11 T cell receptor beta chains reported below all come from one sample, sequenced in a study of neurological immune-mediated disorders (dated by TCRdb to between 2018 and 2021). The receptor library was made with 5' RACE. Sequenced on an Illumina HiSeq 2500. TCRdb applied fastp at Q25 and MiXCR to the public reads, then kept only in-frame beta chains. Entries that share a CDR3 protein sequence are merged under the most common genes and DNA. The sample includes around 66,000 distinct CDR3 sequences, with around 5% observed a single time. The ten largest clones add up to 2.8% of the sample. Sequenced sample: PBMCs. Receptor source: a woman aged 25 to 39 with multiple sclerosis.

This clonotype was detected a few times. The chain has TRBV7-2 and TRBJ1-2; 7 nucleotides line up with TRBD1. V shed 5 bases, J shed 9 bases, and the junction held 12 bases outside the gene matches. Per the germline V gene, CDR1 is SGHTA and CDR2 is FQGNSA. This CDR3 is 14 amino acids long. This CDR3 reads CASSLGTDRESYTF. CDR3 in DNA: TGTGCCAGCAGCCTGGGGACAGACCGTGAAAGCTACACCTTC.

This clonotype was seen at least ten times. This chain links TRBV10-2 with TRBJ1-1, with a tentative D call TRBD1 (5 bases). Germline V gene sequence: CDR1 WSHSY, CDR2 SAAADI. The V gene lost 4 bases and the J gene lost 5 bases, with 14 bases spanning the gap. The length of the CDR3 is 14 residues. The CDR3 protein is CASSAGRGRTEAFF. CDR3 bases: TGCGCCAGCAGTGCCGGACGGGGGAGGACTGAAGCTTTCTTT.

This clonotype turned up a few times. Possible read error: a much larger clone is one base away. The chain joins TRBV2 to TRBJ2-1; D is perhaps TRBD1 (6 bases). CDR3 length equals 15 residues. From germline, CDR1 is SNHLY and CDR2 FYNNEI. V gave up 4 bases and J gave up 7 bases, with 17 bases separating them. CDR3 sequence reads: CASSANHTGTNEQFF. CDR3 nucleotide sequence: TGTGCCAGCAGTGCTAATCACACAGGGACAAATGAGCAGTTCTTC.

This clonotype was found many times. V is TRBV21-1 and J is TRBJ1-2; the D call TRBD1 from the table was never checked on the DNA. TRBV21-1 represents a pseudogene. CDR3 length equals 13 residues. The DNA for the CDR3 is TGTGCCAGAAAACGGTGGGGGGGCTATGGCTACACCTTC. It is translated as CARKRWGGYGYTF.

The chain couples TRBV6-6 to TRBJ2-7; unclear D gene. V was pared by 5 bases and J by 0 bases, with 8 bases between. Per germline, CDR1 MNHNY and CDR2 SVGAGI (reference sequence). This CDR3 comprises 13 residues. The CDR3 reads CASSAAISYEQYF. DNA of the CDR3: TGTGCCAGCAGTGCCGCTATCTCCTACGAGCAGTACTTC.

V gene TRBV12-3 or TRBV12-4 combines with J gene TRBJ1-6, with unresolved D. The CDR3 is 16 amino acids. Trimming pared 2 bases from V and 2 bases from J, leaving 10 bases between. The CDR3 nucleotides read TGTGCCAGCAGTTTATGGCCGGGCCCCTATAATTCACCCCTCCACTTT. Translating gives CASSLWPGPYNSPLHF.

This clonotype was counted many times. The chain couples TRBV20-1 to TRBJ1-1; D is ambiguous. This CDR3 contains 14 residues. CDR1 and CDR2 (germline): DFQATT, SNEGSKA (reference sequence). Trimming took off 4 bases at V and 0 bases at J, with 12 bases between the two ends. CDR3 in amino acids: CSAKAQPMNTEAFF. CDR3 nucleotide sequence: TGCAGTGCTAAAGCCCAACCAATGAACACTGAAGCTTTCTTT.

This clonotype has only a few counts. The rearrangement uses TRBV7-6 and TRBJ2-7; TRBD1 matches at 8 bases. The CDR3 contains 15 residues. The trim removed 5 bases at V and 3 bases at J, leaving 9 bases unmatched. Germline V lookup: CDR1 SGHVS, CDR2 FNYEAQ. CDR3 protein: CASSPSAGGDYEQYF. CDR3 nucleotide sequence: TGTGCCAGCAGCCCCTCCGCAGGGGGCGACTACGAGCAGTACTTC.

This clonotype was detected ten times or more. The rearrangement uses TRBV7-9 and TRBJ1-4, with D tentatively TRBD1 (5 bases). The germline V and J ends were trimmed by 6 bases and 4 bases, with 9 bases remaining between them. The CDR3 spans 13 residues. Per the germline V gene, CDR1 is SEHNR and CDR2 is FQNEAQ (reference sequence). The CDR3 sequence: CASRMGRNEKLFF. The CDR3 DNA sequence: TGTGCCAGCAGGATGGGACGTAATGAAAAACTGTTTTTT.

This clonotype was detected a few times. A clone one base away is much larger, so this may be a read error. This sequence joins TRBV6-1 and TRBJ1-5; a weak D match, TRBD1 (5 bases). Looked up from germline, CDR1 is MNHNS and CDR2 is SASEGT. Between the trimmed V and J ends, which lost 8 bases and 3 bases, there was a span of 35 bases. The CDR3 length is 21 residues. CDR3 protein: CASGAPGKGLLGWSTNQPQHF. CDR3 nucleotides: TGTGCCAGCGGGGCCCCCGGGAAGGGATTACTTGGATGGAGTACCAATCAGCCCCAGCATTTT.

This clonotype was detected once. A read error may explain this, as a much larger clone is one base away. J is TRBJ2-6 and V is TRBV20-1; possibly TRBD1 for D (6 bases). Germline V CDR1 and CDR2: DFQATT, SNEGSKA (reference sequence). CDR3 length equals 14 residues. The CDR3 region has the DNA TGCAGTGCTAGGGACAGCTCTGGGGCCAAAGTCCTGACTTTC. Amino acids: CSARDSSGAKVLTF.